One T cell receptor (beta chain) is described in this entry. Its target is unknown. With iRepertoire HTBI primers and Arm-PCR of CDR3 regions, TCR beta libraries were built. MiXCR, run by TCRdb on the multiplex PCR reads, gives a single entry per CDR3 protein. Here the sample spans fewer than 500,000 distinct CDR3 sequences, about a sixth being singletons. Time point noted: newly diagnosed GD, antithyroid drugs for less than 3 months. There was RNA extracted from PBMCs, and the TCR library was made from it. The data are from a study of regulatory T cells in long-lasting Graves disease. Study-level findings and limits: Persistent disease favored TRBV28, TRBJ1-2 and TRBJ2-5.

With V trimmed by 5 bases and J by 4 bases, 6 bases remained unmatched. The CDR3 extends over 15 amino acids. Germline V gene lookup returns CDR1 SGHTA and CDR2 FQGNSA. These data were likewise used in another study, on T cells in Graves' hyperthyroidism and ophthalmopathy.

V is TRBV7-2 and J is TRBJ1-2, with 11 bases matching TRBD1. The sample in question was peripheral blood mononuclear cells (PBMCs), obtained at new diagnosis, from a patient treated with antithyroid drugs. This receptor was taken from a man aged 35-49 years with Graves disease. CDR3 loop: CASSQGQGGFYGYTF. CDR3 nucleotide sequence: TGTGCCAGCAGCCAGGGACAGGGGGGGTTCTATGGCTACACCTTC.